The 9 T cell receptor beta chains presented below share a single source sample, sequenced in a study of Ad26.COV2.S vaccination and SARS-CoV-2 variants. Sequencing used immunoSEQ multiplex PCR; TCRdb keeps in-frame clones, though not all of them. The sample shows roughly 320,000 clones, approximately 80% of them seen only once. The treatment denotes: 19 received Ad26.COV2.S at low or high dose, single or two shots; 5 received placebo; per-sample allocation not given. Following the first vaccine or placebo injection, samples were taken on day 63. The sequenced sample was peripheral blood, obtained in a trial of Ad26.COV2.S vaccine versus placebo. These receptors came from a person between 18 and 65 years old who received the Ad26.COV2.S COVID-19 vaccine or a placebo.

This chain links TRBV15 with TRBJ1-5; TRBD1 matches at 7 bases. Trimming at V came to 5 bases and at J to 0 bases, leaving 10 bases not matched to a gene. The CDR3 is made up of 17 amino acids. Per germline, CDR1 LNHNV and CDR2 YYDKDF (reference sequence). The CDR3 DNA is TGTGCCACCAGCGGGGACAGAGACTTCTATAGCAATCAGCCCCAGCATTTT. It codes for CATSGDRDFYSNQPQHF.

V and J are TRBV5-6 and TRBJ2-7, with D perhaps being TRBD1 or TRBD2 (5 bases each). This CDR3 has 16 amino acids. The V end was cut by 0 bases, the J end by 3 bases, with 16 bases between. CDR1 and CDR2 from the germline V gene are SGHDT and YYEEEE. This chain's CDR3 is CASSLANWGSGYEQYF. The CDR3 nucleotides are TGTGCCAGCAGCTTGGCCAATTGGGGGAGTGGCTACGAGCAGTACTTC.

The chain recombines TRBV10-3 with TRBJ1-4; 8 positions agree with TRBD1. The J segment lost 6 bases and the V segment lost 6 bases, leaving 3 bases of the junction unmatched. Germline loops: CDR1 ENHRY, CDR2 SYGVKD. This CDR3 spans 13 amino acids. The CDR3 region has the DNA TGTGCCATCAGACCGGGACAGGATGAAAAACTGTTTTTT. It translates to CAIRPGQDEKLFF.

This sequence joins TRBV7-9 and TRBJ2-7, with D maybe TRBD1 (7 bases). Germline V CDR1 and CDR2: SEHNR, FQNEAQ (reference sequence). This CDR3 region has 17 residues. V lost 1 base and J 6 bases, leaving 22 bases between the germline ends. The CDR3: CASSLDFIETGTSEQYF. The CDR3 DNA reads as TGTGCCAGCAGCTTAGATTTTATTGAGACAGGGACTTCCGAGCAGTACTTC.

The chain links TRBV19 to TRBJ1-2; 9 nucleotides match TRBD1. V shed 2 bases and J 10 bases; nucleotides not matched to a gene: 8. In germline, CDR1 is LNHDA, CDR2 SQIVND (reference sequence). The CDR3 covers 14 residues. CDR3 protein: CASSILRTGVDYTF. Here the CDR3 DNA reads TGTGCCAGTAGTATATTGCGGACAGGGGTAGACTACACCTTC. Full variable domain (remainder filled in from reference TRBV19 and TRBJ1-2): DGGITQSPKYLFRKEGQNVTLSCEQNLNHDAMYWYRQDPGQGLRLIYYSQIVNDFQKGDIAEGYSVSREKKESFPLTVTSAQKNPTAFYLCASSILRTGVDYTFGSGTRLTVV.

The chain links TRBV6-5 to TRBJ1-6; D is perhaps TRBD1 (6 bases). Germline CDR1 reads MNHEY; CDR2 reads SVGAGI. Trimming removed 6 bases at V and 0 bases at J, with 9 bases between. The CDR3 sequence is 15 residues long. The CDR3 region has the DNA TGTGCCAGCAGCCTAGGGGGCTCCTATAATTCACCCCTCCACTTT. This translates into CASSLGGSYNSPLHF.

J is TRBJ1-2 and V is TRBV9, with TRBD1 matching over 10 bases. V dropped 0 bases and J dropped 3; count of bases not matched to a gene: 5. The CDR3 sequence is 16 residues long. Germline V gene sequence: CDR1 SGDLS, CDR2 YYNGEE. The CDR3, as DNA: TGTGCCAGCAGCGTAGGATTGGACAGGGGGTACTATGGCTACACCTTC. This codes for CASSVGLDRGYYGYTF. Based on the CDR3 plus reference TRBV9 and TRBJ1-2, the full variable domain is DSGVTQTPKHLITATGQRVTLRCSPRSGDLSVYWYQQSLDQGLQFLIQYYNGEERAKGNILERFSAQQFPDLHSELNLSSLELGDSALYFCASSVGLDRGYYGYTFGSGTRLTVV.

This chain links TRBV7-9 with TRBJ1-4; TRBD1 matches 7 bases. The V gene end was trimmed by 5 bases and the J gene end by 0 bases; junction bases not matched to a gene: 9. This CDR3 is built from 17 residues. The germline CDR1 and CDR2 sequences are SEHNR and FQNEAQ (reference sequence). CDR3 in DNA: TGTGCCAGCAGCCCAAGAGGCAGGGGGGCAACTAATGAAAAACTGTTTTTT. This sequence encodes CASSPRGRGATNEKLFF. The full variable domain, rest sourced from reference TRBV7-9 and TRBJ1-4, is DTGVSQNPRHKITKRGQNVTFRCDPISEHNRLYWYRQTLGQGPEFLTYFQNEAQLEKSRLLSDRFSAERPKGSFSTLEIQRTEQGDSAMYLCASSPRGRGATNEKLFFGSGTQLSVL.

The chain links TRBV28 to TRBJ1-1; 7 positions match TRBD1. V trimming: 2 bases; J trimming: 5 bases; junction bases outside the gene matches: 14. The CDR3 is made up of 17 amino acids. From germline, CDR1 is MDHEN and CDR2 SYDVKM. The CDR3 here is CASSLRQGGRVWTEAFF. CDR3 nucleotide sequence: TGTGCCAGCAGTTTACGTCAGGGGGGCCGTGTATGGACTGAAGCTTTCTTT.